Below, 23 T cell receptor beta chains from the same sample are listed, as sequenced in a study of shared clonotypes between healthy human individuals. Clones were read by immunoSEQ multiplex PCR, and TCRdb kept only the in-frame ones, dropping some. The table records around 700,000 clones, about 78% of them present only once. The specimen was memory CD4+ T cells sorted from blood. As to subset: CD45RA-negative fraction. The receptors shown here come from a woman aged 25-40 years in good health.

The chain has TRBV6-6 and TRBJ2-4; 8 bases are shared with TRBD1. Germline loops: CDR1 MNHNY, CDR2 SVGAGI (reference sequence). The CDR3 loop spans 14 amino acids. Germline trimming cut 2 bases from V and 8 bases from J; bases unmatched to any gene: 5. The DNA of the CDR3 is TGTGCCAGCAGTTACCAGGGGGCAGGCGACATTCAGTACTTC. Its translation: CASSYQGAGDIQYF.

This clone showed up just a few times. The chain links TRBV29-1 to TRBJ2-1, with D perhaps matching TRBD1 or TRBD2 (5 bases each). This CDR3 has 15 amino acids. Germline CDR1 is SQVTM and CDR2 is ANQGSEA. V was trimmed by 4 bases and J by 2 bases, leaving 15 bases between them. This CDR3 is CSVVGGGGAYNEQFF. The DNA for the CDR3 is TGCAGCGTTGTCGGAGGTGGGGGAGCCTACAATGAGCAGTTCTTC.

The rearrangement uses TRBV25-1 and TRBJ2-7, with 16 bases matching TRBD2. CDR1 is MGHDK, CDR2 SYGVNS, per germline. The CDR3 is 18 amino acids. V was clipped by 7 bases and J by 1 base; unmatched bases: 10. The CDR3 protein is CASTRGGLAGGHSYEQYF. The CDR3, as DNA: TGTGCCAGCACCCGAGGGGGACTAGCGGGAGGGCATTCCTACGAGCAGTACTTC.

The V gene is TRBV15, the J gene TRBJ2-2; 9 bases align to TRBD1. The CDR3 loop spans 15 amino acids. Looked up from germline, CDR1 is LNHNV and CDR2 is YYDKDF (reference sequence). Germline trimming cut 9 bases from V and 3 bases from J; bases unmatched to any gene: 8. The CDR3 protein is CATDRGQGYTGELFF. The CDR3 coding sequence is TGTGCCACTGACCGAGGACAGGGGTACACCGGGGAGCTGTTTTTT.

This clone was counted once. The chain carries TRBV6-6 and TRBJ1-4; 7 bases align to TRBD1. The CDR3 consists of 14 residues. CDR1 is MNHNY, CDR2 SVGAGI, per germline (reference sequence). Trimming removed 1 base from V and 8 bases from J; junction bases left unmatched: 4. This chain's CDR3 is CASSYWDSPEKLFF. The CDR3 DNA reads TGTGCCAGCAGTTACTGGGACAGCCCCGAAAAACTGTTTTTT.

Concerning this clone: The conserved closing phenylalanine or tryptophan is absent in this CDR3, likely reflecting a read error. The DNA is omitted, as the CDR3 cannot be located on it reliably, and the CDR3 follows TCRdb's listing. The chain combines TRBV6-1 with TRBJ2-4; the D call of TRBD1 is as the table states it, not checked on the DNA. The germline V gene has CDR1 MNHNS and CDR2 SASEGT. The CDR3 comprises 11 residues, both ends counted. The CDR3 region is CASSEGQIARV.

The CDR3 nucleotides are TGTGCCAGTAAGGGGGGGGGACTTGCCCCTGGGGCCAACGTCCTGACTTTC. Residues: CASKGGGLAPGANVLTF. The chain links TRBV19 to TRBJ2-6; the D gene is possibly TRBD2 (7 bases). Deletions cut 7 bases from V and 2 bases from J, with 18 bases between. Germline CDR1 reads LNHDA; CDR2 reads SQIVND (reference sequence). The CDR3 is 17 residues long.

The V call is TRBV5-1, the J call TRBJ2-7, with D possibly being TRBD1 (6 bases). This CDR3 region has 13 residues. Deletions cut 3 bases from V and 6 bases from J, with 13 bases between. Germline values: CDR1 SGHRS, CDR2 YFSETQ. CDR3 DNA sequence: TGCGCCAGCAGCTCACCGACAGGTCGCGAGCAGTACTTC. This translates into CASSSPTGREQYF.

This clone was observed a handful of times. V usage is TRBV6-5 and J usage is TRBJ2-7, with 8 bases identical to TRBD1. Germline assignment: CDR1 MNHEY and CDR2 SVGAGI. The ends lost 8 bases at V and 3 bases at J; junction bases unmatched: 3. The CDR3 is made up of 12 amino acids. In nucleotides, the CDR3 is TGTGCCAGCTCAGGGGGCCGCTACGAGCAGTACTTC. It encodes CASSGGRYEQYF.

This chain uses TRBV5-6 with TRBJ2-5; D possibly uses TRBD1 or TRBD2 (6 bases each). The CDR3 consists of 15 residues. Trimming took off 4 bases at V and 5 bases at J, with 18 bases between the two ends. Per germline, CDR1 SGHDT and CDR2 YYEEEE. The CDR3 bases are TGTGCCAGCAGCCCCGTCCTAGGGGGAGGCGAGACCCAGTACTTC. Translated: CASSPVLGGGETQYF.

The chain uses TRBV5-1 and TRBJ2-1, with 9 bases matching TRBD2. Germline assignment: CDR1 SGHRS and CDR2 YFSETQ. This CDR3 comprises 14 residues. J was trimmed by 3 bases and V by 7 bases; bases with no gene match: 5. CDR3 nucleotide sequence: TGCGCCAGCCGAAGTAGCGGGGGCTACAATGAGCAGTTCTTC. The encoded protein is CASRSSGGYNEQFF.

This sequence joins TRBV28 and TRBJ1-2; 10 nucleotides align to TRBD1. V was clipped by 6 bases and J by 3 bases; unmatched bases: 13. The CDR3 extends over 17 amino acids. CDR1 is MDHEN, CDR2 SYDVKM, per germline. CDR3 nucleotide sequence: TGTGCCAGCAGCCCCCCAGGAGGGGGACAGGGGCACTATGGCTACACCTTC. Encoded protein: CASSPPGGGQGHYGYTF.

This clone was detected only once. V is TRBV5-1 and J is TRBJ2-4; TRBD1 matches 7 bases. V shed 4 bases, J shed 3 bases, and the junction held 1 base outside the gene matches. CDR1 and CDR2 from the germline V gene are SGHRS and YFSETQ. The length of the CDR3 is 13 residues. The CDR3: CASSQGVKNIQYF. The CDR3 bases are TGCGCCAGCAGCCAGGGGGTCAAAAACATTCAGTACTTC. The variable domain in full, with the rest retrieved from reference TRBV5-1 and TRBJ2-4, is KAGVTQTPRYLIKTRGQQVTLSCSPISGHRSVSWYQQTPGQGLQFLFEYFSETQRNKGNFPGRFSGRQFSNSRSEMNVSTLELGDSALYLCASSQGVKNIQYFGAGTRLSVL.

This rearrangement joins TRBV19 to TRBJ1-5; D is uncertain. Germline V gives CDR1 LNHDA, CDR2 SQIVND (reference sequence). V was shortened by 2 bases and J by 6 bases, with 11 bases between the two germline ends. The CDR3 runs 14 residues. CDR3 nucleotides: TGTGCCAGTAGTATAAGGCCGGAGGGTCAGCCCCAGCATTTT. It encodes CASSIRPEGQPQHF.

The chain employs TRBV11-1 and TRBJ2-7; D unresolved. CDR3 length: 14 amino acids. From germline, CDR1 is SGHAT and CDR2 FQDESV (reference sequence). V lost 3 bases and J lost 3, with 12 bases in between. The CDR3 DNA reads TGTGCCAGCAGCTTTTCTGCAGGTCTCTACGAGCAGTACTTC. Translated, it gives CASSFSAGLYEQYF.

With respect to this clone: At the DNA level, this CDR3 is encoded by other sequences in the same sample as well. The chain couples TRBV28 to TRBJ1-6; D is unresolved. Between the trimmed V and J ends, which lost 6 bases and 10 bases, there was a span of 13 bases. CDR3 length: 13 residues. In germline, CDR1 is MDHEN, CDR2 SYDVKM. The CDR3 spells CASSLITDSPLHF. The CDR3 region has the DNA TGTGCCAGCAGCCTCATCACGGACTCACCCCTCCACTTT.

V usage is TRBV15 and J usage is TRBJ2-3; perhaps TRBD1 as D (5 bases). From germline, CDR1 is LNHNV and CDR2 YYDKDF (reference sequence). The CDR3 is made up of 15 amino acids. Trimming cost V 0 bases and J 4 bases, with 11 bases left between them. CDR3 amino acids: CATSRDPQGPDTQYF. CDR3 bases: TGTGCCACCAGCAGAGATCCGCAGGGCCCAGATACGCAGTATTTT.

V and J are TRBV7-7 and TRBJ2-3, with D unclear. Per the germline V gene, CDR1 is SSHAT and CDR2 is FNYEAQ (reference sequence). The CDR3 covers 11 residues. Trimming removed 7 bases from V and 8 bases from J, with 10 bases in between. The DNA for the CDR3 is TGTGCCAGCACCCGAGATCTTACGCAGTATTTT. Translating it yields CASTRDLTQYF. Full variable domain (outside the CDR3, taken from reference TRBV7-7 and TRBJ2-3): GAGVSQSPRYKVTKRGQDVTLRCDPISSHATLYWYQQALGQGPEFLTYFNYEAQPDKSGLPSDRFSAERPEGSISTLTIQRTEQRDSAMYRCASTRDLTQYFGPGTRLTVL.

In its sample, this clone was seen a few times. The chain joins TRBV6-4 to TRBJ2-7; the D is unclear. Germline loops: CDR1 MRHNA, CDR2 SNTAGT. There are 13 residues in the CDR3. V was trimmed by 0 bases and J by 5 bases, leaving 8 bases between them. This CDR3 reads CASSDSGENEQYF. CDR3 bases: TGTGCCAGCAGTGACTCCGGAGAGAACGAGCAGTACTTC.

The genes are TRBV7-2 and TRBJ1-5; 8 bases are a match to TRBD1. The CDR3 extends over 14 amino acids. V lost 5 bases, J lost 6 bases, and 6 bases stayed unmatched. Germline-derived CDR1 and CDR2 are SGHTA and FQGNSA. In DNA, the CDR3 is TGTGCCAGCAGCATAGGACAGGGAAGTCAGCCCCAGCATTTT. Translated: CASSIGQGSQPQHF.

Note on this clone: A read error likely explains this, since a far larger clone differs by one base. Other DNA sequences of this sample code for an identical CDR3. The CDR3 here is CASSIRGDSSGANVLTF. For the CDR3, the DNA is TGTGCCAGTAGTATAAGGGGAGATAGCTCTGGGGCCAATGTCCTGACTTTC. The chain uses TRBV19 and TRBJ2-6; D possibly uses TRBD1 or TRBD2 (5 bases each). There are 17 residues in the CDR3. CDR1 and CDR2 (germline): LNHDA, SQIVND (reference sequence).

The chain recombines TRBV18 with TRBJ2-5; perhaps TRBD1 as D (5 bases). This CDR3 spans 16 amino acids. The V end was cut by 0 bases, the J end by 2 bases, with 13 bases between. From germline, CDR1 is KGHSH and CDR2 LQKENI. As DNA, the CDR3 is TGTGCCAGCTCACCACCAGAGACAGTCAGTCAAGAGACCCAGTACTTC. It codes for CASSPPETVSQETQYF.

This chain joins TRBV4-1 and TRBJ2-7, with 10 positions matching TRBD1. The V gene end was trimmed by 4 bases and the J gene end by 7 bases; junction bases not matched to a gene: 4. The CDR3 spans 13 residues. CDR1 and CDR2 from the germline V gene are MGHRA and YSYEKL. DNA of the CDR3: TGCGCCAGCAGCCGACAGGGGGCCGGTGAGCAGTACTTC. It yields the protein CASSRQGAGEQYF.